These 5 T cell receptor beta chains were all obtained from the same sample, sequenced in a study of technical replicates of blood from a few donors. Libraries were prepared by immunoSEQ multiplex PCR; TCRdb keeps only in-frame clonotypes and omits some of them. The sample has tens of thousands of clones; around 97% are singletons. Sequenced material: T cells isolated from PBMCs. All receptors derive from a human donor in good health.

The chain carries TRBV6-5 and TRBJ2-1; the D gene is possibly TRBD1 (5 bases). This CDR3 comprises 13 residues. Germline V gene data show CDR1 as MNHEY and CDR2 as SVGAGI. V was shortened by 5 bases and J by 6 bases, with 11 bases between the two germline ends. The CDR3 DNA is TGTGCCAGCAGTCAGGGCCCTGCCAATGAGCAGTTCTTC. Translated, it gives CASSQGPANEQFF.

The chain uses TRBV28 and TRBJ1-5; 8 bases match TRBD1. The V gene end was trimmed by 3 bases and the J gene end by 2 bases; junction bases not matched to a gene: 3. Germline-derived CDR1 and CDR2 are MDHEN and SYDVKM. This CDR3 is 15 amino acids long. The CDR3 region is CASSFTTGGNQPQHF. CDR3 bases: TGTGCCAGCAGTTTTACGACAGGGGGCAATCAGCCCCAGCATTTT.

DNA for the CDR3: TGTGCCAGCAGTCCGGGGACAGGGGGCTCCTACGAGCAGTACTTC. Residues: CASSPGTGGSYEQYF. V gene TRBV27 combines with J gene TRBJ2-7; 11 nucleotides match TRBD1. CDR3 length equals 15 residues. Trimming removed 5 bases from V and 0 bases from J; junction bases left unmatched: 3. Germline values: CDR1 MNHEY, CDR2 SMNVEV (reference sequence).

The J gene is TRBJ1-2, the V gene TRBV21-1; TRBD1 is the table's D call, not checked against the DNA. TRBV21-1 is recorded as a pseudogene. The CDR3 is made up of 16 amino acids. The CDR3 reads CASAPKQGYVDYGYTF. The CDR3 DNA is TGTGCCAGCGCACCCAAACAGGGATACGTCGACTATGGCTACACCTTC.

The chain recombines TRBV5-6 with TRBJ1-2, with a possible D match to TRBD1 (5 bases). Trimming pared 2 bases from V and 4 bases from J, leaving 12 bases between. The CDR3 sequence is 14 residues long. Germline V gene data show CDR1 as SGHDT and CDR2 as YYEEEE. The CDR3 region has the DNA TGTGCCAGCAGCTTCGGCAGGGTCCTCTATGGCTACACCTTC. Amino acids: CASSFGRVLYGYTF.